These 16 T cell receptor beta chains were sequenced from one sample in a study of CD8 T cells in Susac syndrome. An input of 0.5 to 1 ug of RNA was subjected to reverse transcription using random hexamers. One entry per CDR3 protein results from TCRdb running MiXCR on the immunoSEQ multiplex PCR reads. Among some 68,000 distinct CDR3 sequences, just over 90% were seen once, and the ten largest hold roughly 0.15%. Sequencing was done on a sample of CD4+ T cells from PBMCs. The source is a human donor with Susac syndrome.

The chain uses TRBV20-1 and TRBJ1-6; D perhaps matches TRBD1 (6 bases). The germline gives CDR1 DFQATT, CDR2 SNEGSKA (reference sequence). V was clipped by 5 bases and J by 10 bases, with 21 bases between them. This CDR3 is built from 15 residues. This chain's CDR3 is CSALPKMEGVSPLHF. CDR3 in DNA: TGCAGTGCTCTCCCGAAGATGGAGGGGGTATCACCCCTCCACTTT.

The rearrangement links TRBV7-2 to TRBJ1-2, with 8 bases fitting TRBD1. Germline V CDR1 and CDR2: SGHTA, FQGNSA. The CDR3 has 15 residues. With 4 bases clipped from V and 7 bases from J, the junction kept 11 bases outside the gene matches. This chain's CDR3 is CASSSGQGSRGGYTF. The CDR3 bases are TGTGCCAGCAGCTCCGGACAGGGCTCGAGGGGTGGCTACACCTTC.

V and J are TRBV18 and TRBJ1-1; D ambiguous. The length of the CDR3 is 13 residues. Between the trimmed V and J ends, which lost 3 bases and 2 bases, there was a span of 7 bases. Germline V lookup: CDR1 KGHSH, CDR2 LQKENI. The CDR3 here is CASSPKGNTEAFF. CDR3 sequence (DNA): TGTGCCAGCTCACCCAAGGGAAACACTGAAGCTTTCTTT. The complete variable domain, with remaining parts taken from reference TRBV18 and TRBJ1-1, reads NAGVMQNPRHLVRRRGQEARLRCSPMKGHSHVYWYRQLPEEGLKFMVYLQKENIIDESGMPKERFSAEFPKEGPSILRIQQVVRGDSAAYFCASSPKGNTEAFFGQGTRLTVV.

This clonotype was recorded once. In DNA, the CDR3 is TGTGCCAGCAGATACGAGAGGACAGGGCCCGGGGAGCTGTTTTTT. Its protein is CASRYERTGPGELFF. The chain combines TRBV7-8 with TRBJ2-2; 8 bases line up with TRBD1. The germline V gene encodes CDR1 SGHVS and CDR2 FQNEAQ. The CDR3 totals 15 residues. J was trimmed by 6 bases and V by 6 bases; bases with no gene match: 9.

The gene calls are TRBV5-1 and TRBJ2-3, with D possibly being TRBD1 or TRBD2 (5 bases each). With 3 bases removed from V and 4 bases from J, the gap between germline ends came to 15 bases. The germline V gene has CDR1 SGHRS and CDR2 YFSETQ. This CDR3 is 15 amino acids long. In DNA, the CDR3 is TGCGCCAGCAGCTCGGGGTGGTTAGGGGCAGATACGCAGTATTTT. Protein: CASSSGWLGADTQYF.

The V gene is TRBV2, the J gene TRBJ2-3; D gene unclear. The CDR3 runs 15 residues. Germline loops: CDR1 SNHLY, CDR2 FYNNEI. V lost 4 bases to trimming and J lost 0 bases, with 11 bases between them. CDR3 region: CASSVQRASTDTQYF. Written as DNA, the CDR3 is TGTGCCAGCAGTGTCCAGCGCGCCAGCACAGATACGCAGTATTTT.

This chain uses TRBV6-2 or TRBV6-3 with TRBJ2-3, with 7 bases aligning to TRBD1. The germline V gene encodes CDR1 MNHEY and CDR2 SVGEGT. The CDR3 consists of 13 residues. The V and J ends lost 2 bases and 8 bases, in that order; junction bases with no gene match: 4. CDR3 amino acids: CASSYEGALTQYF. The CDR3 DNA reads as TGTGCCAGCAGTTACGAGGGGGCGCTTACGCAGTATTTT.

The V gene is TRBV2, the J gene TRBJ1-5; TRBD1 agrees at 7 bases. This CDR3 region has 17 residues. The V gene end was trimmed by 5 bases and the J gene end by 0 bases; junction bases not matched to a gene: 10. Germline CDR1 SNHLY, CDR2 FYNNEI. The CDR3 DNA reads TGTGCCAGCAGTCACACGGGACAGTCTTATAGCAATCAGCCCCAGCATTTT. Protein sequence: CASSHTGQSYSNQPQHF.

The chain joins TRBV2 to TRBJ2-7, with unresolved D. Germline V gene lookup returns CDR1 SNHLY and CDR2 FYNNEI. This CDR3 has 13 amino acids. With 4 bases removed from V and 6 bases from J, the gap between germline ends came to 13 bases. CDR3 coding DNA: TGTGCCAGCAGTGTGGCGGCCTCTCTCGAGCAGTACTTC. It yields the protein CASSVAASLEQYF.

This clonotype was observed a single time. This rearrangement joins TRBV12-3 or TRBV12-4 to TRBJ2-3; perhaps D is TRBD1 or TRBD2 (5 bases each). There are 16 residues in the CDR3. The V end lost 3 bases, the J end lost 4 bases, and 17 bases lay between the germline ends. CDR3 in amino acids: CASSLVPGSWADTQYF. The CDR3 bases are TGTGCCAGCAGTTTGGTGCCAGGGAGTTGGGCAGATACGCAGTATTTT.

The chain links TRBV28 to TRBJ1-2; TRBD1 is a possible D gene (6 bases). Deletions cut 3 bases from V and 8 bases from J, with 10 bases between. Germline loops: CDR1 MDHEN, CDR2 SYDVKM. The CDR3 sequence is 12 residues long. The DNA for the CDR3 is TGTGCCAGCAGTTTCAGGGGATTCGGCTACACCTTC. Protein: CASSFRGFGYTF.

V usage is TRBV5-5 and J usage is TRBJ2-7; 10 bases agree with TRBD2. Losses at the gene ends were 3 bases for V and 4 bases for J; bases not matched to a gene: 7. Germline V lookup: CDR1 SGHKS, CDR2 YYEKEE (reference sequence). The CDR3 has 15 amino acids. As DNA, the CDR3 is TGTGCCAGCAGCTCCTCCCTAGCGGGGGAGTACGAGCAGTACTTC. This sequence encodes CASSSSLAGEYEQYF.

The rearrangement uses TRBV6-6 and TRBJ2-7; TRBD1 matches 7 bases. The CDR3 totals 15 residues. J gave up 3 bases and V 4 bases, and 9 bases lay outside the gene matches. In germline, CDR1 is MNHNY, CDR2 SVGAGI (reference sequence). The CDR3 region has the DNA TGTGCCAGCAGTTTGGGTTCAGGGGGTTACTACGAGCAGTACTTC. It translates to CASSLGSGGYYEQYF.

The rearrangement uses TRBV7-2 and TRBJ1-6; TRBD1 is a possible D gene (6 bases). The CDR3 runs to 16 residues. Deletions cut 5 bases from V and 7 bases from J, with 18 bases between. CDR1 is SGHTA and CDR2 is FQGNSA in the germline V gene. The CDR3 coding sequence is TGTGCCAGCAGCGGACAGCCGCGGAGAGGGAATTCACCCCTCCACTTT. Amino acid sequence: CASSGQPRRGNSPLHF.

The chain is built from TRBV30 and TRBJ2-7; D is unresolved. V was trimmed by 0 bases and J by 2 bases, leaving 8 bases between them. Germline V CDR1 and CDR2: GTSNPN, SVGIG (reference sequence). CDR3 length: 13 amino acids. This chain's CDR3 is CAWSVRPAYEQYF. CDR3 DNA sequence: TGTGCCTGGAGTGTACGACCAGCCTACGAGCAGTACTTC.

The CDR3 loop reads CASSSTRQATDLNQPQHF. CDR3 nucleotide sequence: TGTGCCAGCAGCTCAACAAGACAGGCGACCGACCTCAATCAGCCCCAGCATTTT. The gene calls are TRBV7-8 and TRBJ1-5; a weak D match, TRBD1 (6 bases). The CDR3 length is 18 residues. The germline gives CDR1 SGHVS, CDR2 FQNEAQ. V was cut by 4 bases and J by 3 bases, with 22 bases left in between.